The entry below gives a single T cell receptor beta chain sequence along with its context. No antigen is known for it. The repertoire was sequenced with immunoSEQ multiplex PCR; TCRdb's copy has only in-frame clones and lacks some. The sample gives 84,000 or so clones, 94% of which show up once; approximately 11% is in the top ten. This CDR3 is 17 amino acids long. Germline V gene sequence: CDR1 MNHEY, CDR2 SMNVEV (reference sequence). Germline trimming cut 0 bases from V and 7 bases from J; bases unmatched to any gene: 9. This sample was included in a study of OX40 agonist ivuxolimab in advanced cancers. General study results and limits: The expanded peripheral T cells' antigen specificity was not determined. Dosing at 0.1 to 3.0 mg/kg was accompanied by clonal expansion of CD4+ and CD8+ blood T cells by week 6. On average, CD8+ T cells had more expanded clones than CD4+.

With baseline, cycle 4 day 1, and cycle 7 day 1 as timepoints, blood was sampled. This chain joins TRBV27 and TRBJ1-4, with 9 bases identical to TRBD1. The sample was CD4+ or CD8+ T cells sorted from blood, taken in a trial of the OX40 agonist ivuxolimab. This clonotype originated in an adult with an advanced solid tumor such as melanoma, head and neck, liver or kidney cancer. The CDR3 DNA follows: TGTGCCAGCAGTTTATCGGTATACAGGGGGCGCGTTGAAAAACTGTTTTTT. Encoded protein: CASSLSVYRGRVEKLFF.